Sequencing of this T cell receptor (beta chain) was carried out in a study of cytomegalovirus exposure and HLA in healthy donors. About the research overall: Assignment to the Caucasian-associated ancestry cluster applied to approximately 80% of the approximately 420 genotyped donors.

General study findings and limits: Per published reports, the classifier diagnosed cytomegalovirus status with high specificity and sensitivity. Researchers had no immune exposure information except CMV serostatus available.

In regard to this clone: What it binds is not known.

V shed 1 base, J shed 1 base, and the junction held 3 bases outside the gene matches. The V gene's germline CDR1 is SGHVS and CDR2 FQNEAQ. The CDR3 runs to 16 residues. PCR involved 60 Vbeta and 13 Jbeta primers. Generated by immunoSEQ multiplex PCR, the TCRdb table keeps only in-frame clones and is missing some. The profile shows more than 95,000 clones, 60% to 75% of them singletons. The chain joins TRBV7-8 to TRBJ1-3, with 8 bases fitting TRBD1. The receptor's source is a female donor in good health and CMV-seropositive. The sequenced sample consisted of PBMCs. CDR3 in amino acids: CASSLVGTGSGNTIYF. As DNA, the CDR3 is TGTGCCAGCAGCTTAGTCGGGACAGGTTCTGGAAACACCATATATTTT.